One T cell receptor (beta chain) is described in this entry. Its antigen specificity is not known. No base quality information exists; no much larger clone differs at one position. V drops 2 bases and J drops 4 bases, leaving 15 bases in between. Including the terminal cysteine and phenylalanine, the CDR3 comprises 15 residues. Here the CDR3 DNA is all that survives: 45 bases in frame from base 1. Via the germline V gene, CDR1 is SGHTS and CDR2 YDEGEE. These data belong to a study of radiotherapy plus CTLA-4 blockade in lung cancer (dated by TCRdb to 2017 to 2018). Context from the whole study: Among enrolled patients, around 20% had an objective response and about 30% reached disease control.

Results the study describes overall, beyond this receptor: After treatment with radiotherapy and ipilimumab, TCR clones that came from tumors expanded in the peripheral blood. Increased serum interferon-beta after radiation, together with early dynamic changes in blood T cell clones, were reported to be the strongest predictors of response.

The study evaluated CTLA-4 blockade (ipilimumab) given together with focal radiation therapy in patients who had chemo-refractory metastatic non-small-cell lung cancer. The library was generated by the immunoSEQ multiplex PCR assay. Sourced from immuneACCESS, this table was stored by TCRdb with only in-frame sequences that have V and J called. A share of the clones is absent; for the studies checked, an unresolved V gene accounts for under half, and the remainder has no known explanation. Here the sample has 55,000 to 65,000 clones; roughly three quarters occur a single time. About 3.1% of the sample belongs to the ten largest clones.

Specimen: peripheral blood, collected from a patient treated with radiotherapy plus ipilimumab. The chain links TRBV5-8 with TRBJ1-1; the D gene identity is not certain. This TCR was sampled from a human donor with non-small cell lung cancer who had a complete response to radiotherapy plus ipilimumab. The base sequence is TGTGCCAGCAGCTTCCTGACATATACAGTCACTGAAGCTTTCTTT. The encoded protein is CASSFLTYTVTEAFF.